A selection of T cell receptor beta chains follows, all from one sample in a study of T cells in Graves' hyperthyroidism and ophthalmopathy. TCRdb re-called the multiplex PCR reads through MiXCR, storing one row per CDR3 protein. The table lists 450,000 to 600,000 distinct CDR3 sequences, about 15% of them singletons. The sequenced material came from blood. The receptors derive from a middle-aged woman with Graves' hyperthyroidism. Each CDR3 is given with its conserved first and last residue. A D gene is named only where the DNA matches it firmly. The listing skips clone size in some rows; elsewhere it reads once, few, many or a size class.

cdr3_aa: CASSHPGQVESEKLFF
cdr3_nt: TGCGCCAGCAGCCATCCCGGACAAGTCGAGAGTGAAAAACTGTTTTTT
v_call: TRBV4-1
d_call: NA
j_call: TRBJ1-4
clone_size: NA

cdr3_aa: CASRDSGTSGSTIYF
cdr3_nt: TGTGCCAGCAGGGATTCCGGGACGTCTGGAAGCACCATATATTTT
v_call: TRBV2
d_call: NA
j_call: TRBJ1-3
clone_size: NA

cdr3_aa: CASTPASGEQYF
cdr3_nt: TGTGCCAGCACCCCGGCCTCGGGGGAGCAGTACTTC
v_call: TRBV28
d_call: NA
j_call: TRBJ2-7
clone_size: many

cdr3_aa: CASSQYAGAPDEQYF
cdr3_nt: TGCGCCAGCAGCCAGTACGCGGGAGCACCGGACGAGCAGTACTTC
v_call: TRBV4-1
d_call: TRBD2
j_call: TRBJ2-7
clone_size: NA

cdr3_aa: CSVRGTGANVLTF
cdr3_nt: TGCAGCGTTCGGGGTACTGGGGCCAACGTCCTGACTTTC
v_call: TRBV29-1
d_call: NA
j_call: TRBJ2-6
clone_size: few

cdr3_aa: CASSAGISGISQETQYF
cdr3_nt: TGTGCCAGCAGCGCGGGGATTAGCGGAATCAGCCAAGAGACCCAGTACTTC
v_call: TRBV7-9
d_call: NA
j_call: TRBJ2-5
clone_size: NA

cdr3_aa: CASSTTAGFTGELFF
cdr3_nt: TGTGCCAGCAGTACCACCGCAGGATTCACCGGGGAGCTGTTTTTT
v_call: TRBV12-3/TRBV12-4
d_call: NA
j_call: TRBJ2-2
clone_size: few

cdr3_aa: CASSVEGRQSYEQYF
cdr3_nt: TGCGCCAGCAGCGTTGAGGGGAGGCAATCCTACGAGCAGTACTTC
v_call: TRBV5-1
d_call: NA
j_call: TRBJ2-7
clone_size: NA

cdr3_aa: CSAKQGGNTKVNTEAFF
cdr3_nt: TGCAGTGCCAAGCAGGGGGGAAATACCAAGGTGAACACTGAAGCTTTCTTT
v_call: TRBV20-1
d_call: TRBD1
j_call: TRBJ1-1
clone_size: many

cdr3_aa: CSARGSGTSSYEQYF
cdr3_nt: TGCAGTGCTAGAGGATCCGGGACTAGCTCCTACGAGCAGTACTTC
v_call: TRBV20-1
d_call: TRBD2
j_call: TRBJ2-7
clone_size: many

cdr3_aa: CASSLGLAGVEETQYF
cdr3_nt: TGTGCCAGCAGTTTGGGACTAGCGGGAGTGGAGGAGACCCAGTACTTC
v_call: TRBV28
d_call: TRBD2
j_call: TRBJ2-5
clone_size: NA

cdr3_aa: CASSQDQGSYEQYF
cdr3_nt: TGTGCCAGCAGCCAAGACCAGGGTAGCTACGAGCAGTACTTC
v_call: TRBV3-1
d_call: NA
j_call: TRBJ2-7
clone_size: many

cdr3_aa: CASSTGASEAFF
cdr3_nt: TGTGCCAGCAGCACAGGGGCGAGTGAAGCTTTCTTT
v_call: TRBV28
d_call: TRBD1
j_call: TRBJ1-1
clone_size: many

cdr3_aa: CASSLSGGSITGELFF
cdr3_nt: TGTGCCAGCAGCTTGTCAGGGGGCTCGATCACCGGGGAGCTGTTTTTT
v_call: TRBV7-9
d_call: TRBD1
j_call: TRBJ2-2
clone_size: many